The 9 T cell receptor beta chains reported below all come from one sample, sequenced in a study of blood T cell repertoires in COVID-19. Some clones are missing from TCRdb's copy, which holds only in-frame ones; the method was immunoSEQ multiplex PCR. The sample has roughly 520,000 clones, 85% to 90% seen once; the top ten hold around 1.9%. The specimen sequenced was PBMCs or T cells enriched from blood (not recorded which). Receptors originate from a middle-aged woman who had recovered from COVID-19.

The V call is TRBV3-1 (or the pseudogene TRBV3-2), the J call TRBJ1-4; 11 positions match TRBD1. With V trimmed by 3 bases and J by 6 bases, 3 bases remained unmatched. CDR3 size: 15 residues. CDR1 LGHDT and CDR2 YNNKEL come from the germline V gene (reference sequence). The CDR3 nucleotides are TGTGCCAGCAGCCAGTGGACAGGGGGCGATGAAAAACTGTTTTTT. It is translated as CASSQWTGGDEKLFF.

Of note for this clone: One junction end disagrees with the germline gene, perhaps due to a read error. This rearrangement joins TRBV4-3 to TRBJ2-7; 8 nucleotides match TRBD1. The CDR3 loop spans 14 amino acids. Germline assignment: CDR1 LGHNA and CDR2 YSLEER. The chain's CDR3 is CASSQDYQRTGINF. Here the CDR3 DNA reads TGCGCCAGCAGCCAAGATTATCAGCGGACAGGGATCAACTTC.

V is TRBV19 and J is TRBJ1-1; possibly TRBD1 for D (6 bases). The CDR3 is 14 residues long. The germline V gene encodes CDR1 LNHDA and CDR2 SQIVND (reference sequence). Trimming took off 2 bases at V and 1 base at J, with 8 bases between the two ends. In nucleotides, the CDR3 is TGTGCCAGTAGTATAAGGGGGGGGAACACTGAAGCTTTCTTT. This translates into CASSIRGGNTEAFF.

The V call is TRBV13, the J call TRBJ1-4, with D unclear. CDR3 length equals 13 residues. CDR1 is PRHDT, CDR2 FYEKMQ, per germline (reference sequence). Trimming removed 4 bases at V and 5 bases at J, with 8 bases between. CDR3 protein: CASSSSINEKLFF. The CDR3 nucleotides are TGTGCCAGCAGCTCGAGTATAAATGAAAAACTGTTTTTT.

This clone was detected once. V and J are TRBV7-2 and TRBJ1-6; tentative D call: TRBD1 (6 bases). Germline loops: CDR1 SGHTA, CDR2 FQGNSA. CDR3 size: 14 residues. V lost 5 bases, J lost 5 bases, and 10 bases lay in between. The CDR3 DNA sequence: TGTGCCAGCAGCCCGGGACATAATAATTCACCCCTCCACTTT. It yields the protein CASSPGHNNSPLHF. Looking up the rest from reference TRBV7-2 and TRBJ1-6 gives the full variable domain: GAGVSQSPSNKVTEKGKDVELRCDPISGHTALYWYRQSLGQGLEFLIYFQGNSAPDKSGLPSDRFSAERTGGSVSTLTIQRTQQEDSAVYLCASSPGHNNSPLHFGNGTRLTVT.

CDR3 in amino acids: CASSISRGQGVSYEQYF. The CDR3 region has the DNA TGTGCCAGTAGTATTTCCCGGGGGCAGGGGGTATCCTACGAGCAGTACTTC. This chain joins TRBV19 and TRBJ2-7; D possibly corresponds to TRBD1 (7 bases). The length of the CDR3 is 17 residues. Germline loops: CDR1 LNHDA, CDR2 SQIVND (reference sequence). V was cut by 3 bases and J by 1 base, with 19 bases left in between.

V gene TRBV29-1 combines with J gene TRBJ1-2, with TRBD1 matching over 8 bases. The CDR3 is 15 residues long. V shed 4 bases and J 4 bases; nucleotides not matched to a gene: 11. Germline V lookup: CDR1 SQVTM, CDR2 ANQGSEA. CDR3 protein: CSVVGTGRLGYGYTF. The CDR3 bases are TGCAGCGTTGTTGGGACAGGACGACTTGGCTATGGCTACACCTTC.

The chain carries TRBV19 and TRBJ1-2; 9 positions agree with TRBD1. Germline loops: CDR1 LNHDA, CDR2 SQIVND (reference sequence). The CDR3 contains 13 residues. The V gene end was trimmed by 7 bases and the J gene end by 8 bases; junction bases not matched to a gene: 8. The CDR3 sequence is CASNRDRAQGYTF. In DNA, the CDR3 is TGTGCCAGTAACCGGGACAGGGCGCAAGGCTACACCTTC.

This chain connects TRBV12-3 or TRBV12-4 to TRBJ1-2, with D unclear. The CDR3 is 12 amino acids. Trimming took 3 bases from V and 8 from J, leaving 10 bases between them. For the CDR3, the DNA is TGTGCCAGCAGTTTGAGTTCTGAGGGCTACACCTTC. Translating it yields CASSLSSEGYTF.